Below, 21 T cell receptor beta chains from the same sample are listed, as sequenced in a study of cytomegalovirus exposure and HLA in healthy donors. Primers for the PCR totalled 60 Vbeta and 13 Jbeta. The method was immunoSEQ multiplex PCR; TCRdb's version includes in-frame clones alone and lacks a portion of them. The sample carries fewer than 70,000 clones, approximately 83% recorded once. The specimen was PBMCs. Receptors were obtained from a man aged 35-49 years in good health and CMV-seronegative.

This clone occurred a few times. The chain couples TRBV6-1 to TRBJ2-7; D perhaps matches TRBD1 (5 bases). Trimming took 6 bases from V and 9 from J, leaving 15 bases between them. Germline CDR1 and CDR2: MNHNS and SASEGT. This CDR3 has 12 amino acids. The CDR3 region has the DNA TGTGCCAGCAGCGATCCAGGGTTGGGGCAGTACGTC. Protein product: CASSDPGLGQYV.

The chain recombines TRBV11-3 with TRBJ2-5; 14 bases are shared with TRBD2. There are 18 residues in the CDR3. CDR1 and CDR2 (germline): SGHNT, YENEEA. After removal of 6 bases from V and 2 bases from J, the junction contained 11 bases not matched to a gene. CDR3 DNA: TGTGCCAGCAGTAAAGGGGGGAGGACTAGCGGGGGGCAAGAGACCCAGTACTTC. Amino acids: CASSKGGRTSGGQETQYF.

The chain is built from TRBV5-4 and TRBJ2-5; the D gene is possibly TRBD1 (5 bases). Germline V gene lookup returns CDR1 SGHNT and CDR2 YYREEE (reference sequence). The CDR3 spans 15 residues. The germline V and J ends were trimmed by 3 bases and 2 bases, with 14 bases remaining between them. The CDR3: CASSSRTSLQETQYF. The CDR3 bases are TGTGCCAGCAGCTCCCGGACAAGTCTACAAGAGACCCAGTACTTC.

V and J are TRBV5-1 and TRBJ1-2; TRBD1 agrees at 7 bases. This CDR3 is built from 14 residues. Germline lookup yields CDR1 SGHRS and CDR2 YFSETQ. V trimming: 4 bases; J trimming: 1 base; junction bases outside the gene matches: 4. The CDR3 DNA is TGCGCCAGCAGCCCGGGACAGATTAACTATGGCTACACCTTC. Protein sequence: CASSPGQINYGYTF.

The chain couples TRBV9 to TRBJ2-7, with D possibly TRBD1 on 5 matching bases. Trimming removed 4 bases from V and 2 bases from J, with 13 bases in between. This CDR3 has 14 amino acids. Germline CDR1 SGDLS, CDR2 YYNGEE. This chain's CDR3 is CASSPRTITYEQYF. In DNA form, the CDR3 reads TGTGCCAGCAGCCCCAGGACAATTACCTACGAGCAGTACTTC.

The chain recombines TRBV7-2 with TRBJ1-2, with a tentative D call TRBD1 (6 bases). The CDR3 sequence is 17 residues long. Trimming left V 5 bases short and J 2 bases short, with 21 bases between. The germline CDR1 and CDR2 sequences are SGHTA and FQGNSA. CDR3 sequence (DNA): TGTGCCAGCAGCCCCAGCGGGGGACATCAGACCAACTATGGCTACACCTTC. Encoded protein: CASSPSGGHQTNYGYTF.

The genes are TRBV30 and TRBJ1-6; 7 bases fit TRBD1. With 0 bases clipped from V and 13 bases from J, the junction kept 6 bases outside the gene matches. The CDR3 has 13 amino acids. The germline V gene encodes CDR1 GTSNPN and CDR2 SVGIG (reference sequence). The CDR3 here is CAWSVAGGGPLHF. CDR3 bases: TGTGCCTGGAGTGTAGCAGGGGGTGGGCCCCTCCACTTT.

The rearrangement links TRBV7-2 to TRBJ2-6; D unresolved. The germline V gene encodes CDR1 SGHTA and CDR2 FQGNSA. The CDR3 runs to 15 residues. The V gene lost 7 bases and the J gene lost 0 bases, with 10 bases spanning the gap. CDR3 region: CASNNPSSGANVLTF. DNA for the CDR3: TGTGCCAGCAACAACCCCAGCTCTGGGGCCAACGTCCTGACTTTC.

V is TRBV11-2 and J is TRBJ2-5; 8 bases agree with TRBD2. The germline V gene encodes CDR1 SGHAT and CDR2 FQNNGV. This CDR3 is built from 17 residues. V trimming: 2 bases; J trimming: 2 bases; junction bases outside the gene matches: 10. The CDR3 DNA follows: TGTGCCAGCAGCTTATCCCTCGCGGGGGGCTTGCAAGAGACCCAGTACTTC. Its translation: CASSLSLAGGLQETQYF.

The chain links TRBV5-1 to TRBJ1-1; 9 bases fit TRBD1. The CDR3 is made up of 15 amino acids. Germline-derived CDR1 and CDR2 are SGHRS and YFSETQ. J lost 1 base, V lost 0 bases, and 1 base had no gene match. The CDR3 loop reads CASSLDRGRNTEAFF. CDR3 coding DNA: TGCGCCAGCAGCTTGGACAGGGGGCGGAACACTGAAGCTTTCTTT. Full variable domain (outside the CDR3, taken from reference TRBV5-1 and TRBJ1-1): KAGVTQTPRYLIKTRGQQVTLSCSPISGHRSVSWYQQTPGQGLQFLFEYFSETQRNKGNFPGRFSGRQFSNSRSEMNVSTLELGDSALYLCASSLDRGRNTEAFFGQGTRLTVV.

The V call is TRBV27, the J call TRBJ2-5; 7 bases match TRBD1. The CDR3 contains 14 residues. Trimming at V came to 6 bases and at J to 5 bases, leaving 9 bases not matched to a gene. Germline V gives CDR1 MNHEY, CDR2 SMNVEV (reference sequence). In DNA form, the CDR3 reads TGTGCCAGCAGGTCAACAGGGGCAGGTGAGACCCAGTACTTC. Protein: CASRSTGAGETQYF.

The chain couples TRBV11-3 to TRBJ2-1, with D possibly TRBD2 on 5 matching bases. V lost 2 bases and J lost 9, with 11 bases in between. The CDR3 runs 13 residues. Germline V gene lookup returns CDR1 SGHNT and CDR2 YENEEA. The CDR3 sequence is CASSLTEGGEQFF. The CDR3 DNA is TGTGCCAGCAGCTTAACAGAGGGCGGTGAGCAGTTCTTC.

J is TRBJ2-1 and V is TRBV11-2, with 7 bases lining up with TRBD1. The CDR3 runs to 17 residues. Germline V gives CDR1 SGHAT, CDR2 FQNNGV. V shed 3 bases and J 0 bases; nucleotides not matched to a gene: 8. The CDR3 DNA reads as TGTGCCAGCAGCTTTTCCGGACAGGCAAGCTCCTACAATGAGCAGTTCTTC. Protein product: CASSFSGQASSYNEQFF.

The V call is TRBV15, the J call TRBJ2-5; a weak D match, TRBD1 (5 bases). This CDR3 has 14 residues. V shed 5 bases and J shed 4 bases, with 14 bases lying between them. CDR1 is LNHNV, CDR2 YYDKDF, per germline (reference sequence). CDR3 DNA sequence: TGTGCCACCAGCGTAGCAGGGTCTTCAGAGACCCAGTACTTC. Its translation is CATSVAGSSETQYF.

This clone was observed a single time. This CDR3 reads CASSQDRRTDGGYTF. The DNA of the CDR3 is TGCGCCAGCAGCCAAGATCGTCGGACAGATGGAGGCTACACCTTC. This chain links TRBV4-3 with TRBJ1-2, with a tentative D call TRBD1 (6 bases). Between the trimmed V and J ends, which lost 0 bases and 8 bases, there was a span of 16 bases. The CDR3 runs 15 residues. Germline V gene lookup returns CDR1 LGHNA and CDR2 YSLEER.

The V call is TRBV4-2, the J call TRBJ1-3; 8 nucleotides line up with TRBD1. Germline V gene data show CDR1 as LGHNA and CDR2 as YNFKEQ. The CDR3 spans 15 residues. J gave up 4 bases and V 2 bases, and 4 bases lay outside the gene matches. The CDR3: CASSQRGQGGNTIYF. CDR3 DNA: TGTGCCAGCAGCCAACGAGGACAGGGCGGAAACACCATATATTTT.

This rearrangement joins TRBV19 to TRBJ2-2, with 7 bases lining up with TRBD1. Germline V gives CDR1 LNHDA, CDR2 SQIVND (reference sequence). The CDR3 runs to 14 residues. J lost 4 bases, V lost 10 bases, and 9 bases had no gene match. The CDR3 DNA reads TGTGCCACCACAGGGGACAGCCGCACCGGGGAGCTGTTTTTT. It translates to CATTGDSRTGELFF.

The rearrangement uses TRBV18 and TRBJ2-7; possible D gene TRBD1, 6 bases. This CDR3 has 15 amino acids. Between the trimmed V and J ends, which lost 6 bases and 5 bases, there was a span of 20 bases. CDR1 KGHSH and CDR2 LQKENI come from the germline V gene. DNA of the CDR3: TGTGCCAGCTCTCTCACCGGACCAGGGGACAACGAGCAGTACTTC. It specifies CASSLTGPGDNEQYF.

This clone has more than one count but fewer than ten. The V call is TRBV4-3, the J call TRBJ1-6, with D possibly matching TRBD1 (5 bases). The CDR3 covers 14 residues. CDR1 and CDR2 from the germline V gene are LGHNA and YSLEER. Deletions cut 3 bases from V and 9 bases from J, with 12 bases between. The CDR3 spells CASSQGPLGSPLHF. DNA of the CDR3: TGCGCCAGCAGCCAGGGGCCCCTTGGTTCACCCCTCCACTTT.

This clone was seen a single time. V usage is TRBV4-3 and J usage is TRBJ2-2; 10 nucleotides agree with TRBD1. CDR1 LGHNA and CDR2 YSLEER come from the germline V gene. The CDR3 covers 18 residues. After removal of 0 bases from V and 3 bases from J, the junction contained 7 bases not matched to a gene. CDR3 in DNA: TGCGCCAGCAGCCAAGACCCACCGGGACAGGGGTACACCGGGGAGCTGTTTTTT. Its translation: CASSQDPPGQGYTGELFF.

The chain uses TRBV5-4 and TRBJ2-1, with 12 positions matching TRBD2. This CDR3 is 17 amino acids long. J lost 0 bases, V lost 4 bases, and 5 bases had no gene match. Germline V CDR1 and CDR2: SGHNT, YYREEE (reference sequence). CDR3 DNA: TGTGCCAGCAGCCCCCTAGCGGGGGGGAGCTCCTACAATGAGCAGTTCTTC. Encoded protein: CASSPLAGGSSYNEQFF.